These 20 T cell receptor beta chains came from one sample sequenced in a study of technical replicates of blood from several donors. Only in-frame clones appear in the TCRdb table, and some are missing; sequencing was by immunoSEQ multiplex PCR. There are about 56,000 clones in the sample; about 96% occur only once, and 2.5% to 3.5% lies in the top ten. The sample comprised PBMCs. The receptors were gathered from a human donor in good health. Some clones in this sample may be carry-over from other donors' samples.

The chain combines TRBV2 with TRBJ1-4; the D gene is possibly TRBD1 (5 bases). V dropped 5 bases and J dropped 5 bases, with 9 bases sitting between them. The CDR3 sequence is 13 residues long. Germline V CDR1 and CDR2: SNHLY, FYNNEI. The CDR3 spells CASSPGRNEKLFF. The DNA of the CDR3 is TGTGCCAGCAGTCCAGGGAGGAATGAAAAACTGTTTTTT. Full variable domain (rest looked up from reference TRBV2 and TRBJ1-4): EPEVTQTPSHQVTQMGQEVILRCVPISNHLYFYWYRQILGQKVEFLVSFYNNEISEKSEIFDDQFSVERPDGSNFTLKIRSTKLEDSAMYFCASSPGRNEKLFFGSGTQLSVL.

The chain couples TRBV9 to TRBJ1-1; 9 positions agree with TRBD1. The trim removed 1 base at V and 9 bases at J, leaving 7 bases unmatched. Germline V CDR1 and CDR2: SGDLS, YYNGEE. The length of the CDR3 is 14 residues. CDR3 coding DNA: TGTGCCAGCAGCGTACTCCCGACAGGGGGGCAAGCTTTCTTT. Encoded protein: CASSVLPTGGQAFF.

The chain recombines TRBV18 with TRBJ1-1; no clear D gene. The germline V gene encodes CDR1 KGHSH and CDR2 LQKENI. This CDR3 has 15 amino acids. V was pared by 3 bases and J by 3 bases, with 14 bases between. CDR3 sequence (DNA): TGTGCCAGCTCACCTTCTTCGGCGGAGTACACTGAAGCTTTCTTT. Protein product: CASSPSSAEYTEAFF.

This clone was observed a single time. The chain is built from TRBV7-2 and TRBJ2-3; D possibly corresponds to TRBD2 (5 bases). This CDR3 is 15 amino acids long. V was clipped by 3 bases and J by 0 bases, with 10 bases between them. Germline lookup yields CDR1 SGHTA and CDR2 FQGNSA. Here the CDR3 DNA reads TGTGCCAGCAGCTTCCGACTAACAAGCACAGATACGCAGTATTTT. Its protein is CASSFRLTSTDTQYF.

This rearrangement joins TRBV6-5 to TRBJ2-7; 8 bases line up with TRBD1. The CDR3 runs 16 residues. The germline V gene has CDR1 MNHEY and CDR2 SVGAGI. Trimming cost V 0 bases and J 3 bases; bases outside gene matches: 7. CDR3 coding DNA: TGTGCCAGCAGTTACTCCTTGACAGGGGTGGTCTACGAGCAGTACTTC. Amino acids: CASSYSLTGVVYEQYF.

The gene calls are TRBV5-1 and TRBJ2-3, with D uncertain. This CDR3 region has 13 residues. In germline, CDR1 is SGHRS, CDR2 YFSETQ. V was cut by 1 base and J by 5 bases, with 8 bases left in between. CDR3 protein: CASSLTAKDTQYF. DNA for the CDR3: TGCGCCAGCAGCTTGACAGCAAAAGATACGCAGTATTTT. Together with reference TRBV5-1 and TRBJ2-3, the CDR3 gives the full variable domain: KAGVTQTPRYLIKTRGQQVTLSCSPISGHRSVSWYQQTPGQGLQFLFEYFSETQRNKGNFPGRFSGRQFSNSRSEMNVSTLELGDSALYLCASSLTAKDTQYFGPGTRLTVL.

The chain is built from TRBV7-8 and TRBJ2-5; 7 bases line up with TRBD2. Trimming cost V 5 bases and J 1 base; bases outside gene matches: 7. The CDR3 covers 15 residues. The germline gives CDR1 SGHVS, CDR2 FQNEAQ. CDR3 sequence reads: CASSPRSGFQETQYF. The CDR3 DNA is TGTGCCAGCAGCCCCCGTAGCGGGTTCCAAGAGACCCAGTACTTC.

V usage is TRBV4-3 and J usage is TRBJ1-3; D possibly corresponds to TRBD1 (5 bases). The CDR3 consists of 17 residues. CDR1 LGHNA and CDR2 YSLEER come from the germline V gene. With 0 bases removed from V and 0 bases from J, the gap between germline ends came to 12 bases. The CDR3 here is CASSQERTINSGNTIYF. CDR3 DNA sequence: TGCGCCAGCAGCCAAGAAAGGACAATTAACTCTGGAAACACCATATATTTT.

The chain carries TRBV6-1 and TRBJ1-6; 8 nucleotides agree with TRBD1. The ends lost 8 bases at V and 2 bases at J; junction bases unmatched: 5. This CDR3 spans 15 amino acids. CDR1 and CDR2 from the germline V gene are MNHNS and SASEGT. The CDR3 loop is CASGDRTPYNSPLHF. The CDR3 nucleotides read TGTGCCAGCGGGGACAGGACTCCCTATAATTCACCCCTCCACTTT.

The CDR3 loop is CASSAGAGVQNTEAFF. The CDR3, as DNA: TGTGCCAGCAGCGCCGGGGCAGGGGTACAGAACACTGAAGCTTTCTTT. The genes are TRBV11-3 and TRBJ1-1, with D maybe TRBD1 (6 bases). V shed 5 bases and J shed 1 base, with 17 bases lying between them. The CDR3 runs 16 residues. Germline CDR1 SGHNT, CDR2 YENEEA.

The chain couples TRBV27 to TRBJ2-1; D may be TRBD2 (6 bases). This CDR3 has 15 amino acids. From germline, CDR1 is MNHEY and CDR2 SMNVEV (reference sequence). Trimming removed 3 bases from V and 5 bases from J, with 14 bases in between. CDR3 region: CASSFSSGRNNEQFF. The CDR3 DNA reads as TGTGCCAGCAGTTTTTCCAGCGGGCGCAACAATGAGCAGTTCTTC.

This clone was seen a single time. The rearrangement joins TRBV2 to TRBJ2-3, with 9 bases identical to TRBD1. This CDR3 contains 15 residues. Germline V gives CDR1 SNHLY, CDR2 FYNNEI. Unmatched junction bases numbered 8, after V lost 7 bases and J lost 3 bases. CDR3 loop: CASKQQGAPTDTQYF. Written as DNA, the CDR3 is TGTGCCAGCAAACAACAGGGGGCGCCGACAGATACGCAGTATTTT.

The chain employs TRBV7-2 and TRBJ1-2; 8 bases are shared with TRBD1. With 5 bases clipped from V and 7 bases from J, the junction kept 6 bases outside the gene matches. Germline V gene data show CDR1 as SGHTA and CDR2 as FQGNSA. There are 13 residues in the CDR3. As DNA, the CDR3 is TGTGCCAGCAGCCGGGACAGGTTCGTTGGCTACACCTTC. Its protein product is CASSRDRFVGYTF.

V gene TRBV7-8 combines with J gene TRBJ1-4; D call uncertain. Germline V gene sequence: CDR1 SGHVS, CDR2 FQNEAQ. V was shortened by 5 bases and J by 4 bases, with 17 bases between the two germline ends. This CDR3 region has 16 residues. In nucleotides, the CDR3 is TGTGCCAGCAGCCACGGAGTGAGGAACTATAATGAAAAACTGTTTTTT. It encodes CASSHGVRNYNEKLFF.

The CDR3 protein is CASSFRLGPTQYF. DNA for the CDR3: TGTGCCAGCAGCTTTCGACTAGGCCCTACGCAGTATTTT. The rearrangement uses TRBV7-2 and TRBJ2-3; D is perhaps TRBD2 (6 bases). This CDR3 comprises 13 residues. Trimming cost V 3 bases and J 8 bases, with 12 bases left between them. Germline CDR1 reads SGHTA; CDR2 reads FQGNSA.

V usage is TRBV4-3 and J usage is TRBJ2-5, with TRBD2 identical over 12 bases. From germline, CDR1 is LGHNA and CDR2 YSLEER. V shed 1 base and J 4 bases; nucleotides not matched to a gene: 7. The CDR3 sequence is 17 residues long. The CDR3 DNA reads TGCGCCAGCAGCCAAGGGTCTAGCGGGGGGGCCCCAGAGACCCAGTACTTC. This gives the protein CASSQGSSGGAPETQYF.

The gene calls are TRBV5-5 and TRBJ2-2; TRBD2 matches at 7 bases. This CDR3 is 15 amino acids long. Germline V gene sequence: CDR1 SGHKS, CDR2 YYEKEE (reference sequence). J lost 5 bases, V lost 4 bases, and 8 bases had no gene match. CDR3 DNA: TGTGCCAGCAGCCCGTGGACTAGAGGGACCGGGGAGCTGTTTTTT. Encoded protein: CASSPWTRGTGELFF.

The rearrangement uses TRBV6-5 and TRBJ2-4; perhaps TRBD2 as D (6 bases). V lost 0 bases and J lost 9, with 12 bases in between. Looked up from germline, CDR1 is MNHEY and CDR2 is SVGAGI. The CDR3 loop spans 14 amino acids. The CDR3 region is CASSYSTSQGIQYF. CDR3 nucleotides: TGTGCCAGCAGTTACTCAACTAGCCAGGGCATTCAGTACTTC.

The V and J genes are TRBV6-4 and TRBJ2-1; D might be TRBD1 (8 bases). The CDR3 length is 14 residues. V lost 0 bases to trimming and J lost 8 bases, with 11 bases between them. The V gene's germline CDR1 is MRHNA and CDR2 SNTAGT. For the CDR3, the DNA is TGTGCCAGCAGTGACTCTACAGGGGGGGATGAGCAGTTCTTC. Encoded protein: CASSDSTGGDEQFF.

The chain joins TRBV10-3 to TRBJ2-7, with TRBD2 as a possible D gene (6 bases). Germline V gene data show CDR1 as ENHRY and CDR2 as SYGVKD. V lost 7 bases, J lost 3 bases, and 16 bases lay in between. This CDR3 region has 14 residues. CDR3 sequence (DNA): TGTGCCATCAATAGGAGGGACGGGATCTACGAGCAGTACTTC. It specifies CAINRRDGIYEQYF.